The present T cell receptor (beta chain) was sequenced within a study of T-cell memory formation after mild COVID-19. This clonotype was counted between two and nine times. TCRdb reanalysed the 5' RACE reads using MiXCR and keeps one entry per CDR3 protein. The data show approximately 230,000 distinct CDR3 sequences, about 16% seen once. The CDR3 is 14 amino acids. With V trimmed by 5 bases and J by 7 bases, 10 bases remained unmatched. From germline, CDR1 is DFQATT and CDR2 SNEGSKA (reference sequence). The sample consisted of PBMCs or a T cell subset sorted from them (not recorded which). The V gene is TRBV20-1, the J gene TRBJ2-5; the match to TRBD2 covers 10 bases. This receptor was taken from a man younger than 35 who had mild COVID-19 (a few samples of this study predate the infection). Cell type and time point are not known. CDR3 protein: CSAAHLAGVGTQYF. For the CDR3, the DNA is TGCAGTGCTGCCCATCTAGCGGGGGTCGGGACCCAGTACTTC.